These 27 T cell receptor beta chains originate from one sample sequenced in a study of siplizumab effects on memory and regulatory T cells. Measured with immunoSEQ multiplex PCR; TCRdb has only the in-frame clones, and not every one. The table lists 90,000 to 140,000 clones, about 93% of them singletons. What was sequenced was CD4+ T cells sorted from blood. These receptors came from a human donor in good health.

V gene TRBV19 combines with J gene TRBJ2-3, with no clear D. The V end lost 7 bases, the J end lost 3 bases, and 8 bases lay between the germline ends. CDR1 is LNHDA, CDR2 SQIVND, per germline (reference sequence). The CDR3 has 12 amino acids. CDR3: CASTAGTDTQYF. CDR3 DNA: TGTGCCAGTACCGCCGGGACAGATACGCAGTATTTT.

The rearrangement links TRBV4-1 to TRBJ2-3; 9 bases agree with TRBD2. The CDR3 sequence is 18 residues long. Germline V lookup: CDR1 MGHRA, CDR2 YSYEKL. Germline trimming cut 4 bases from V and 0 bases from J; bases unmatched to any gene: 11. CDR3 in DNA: TGCGCCAGCAGCCCCGTTGGTCGGAGCGGGGGGAGCACAGATACGCAGTATTTT. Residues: CASSPVGRSGGSTDTQYF.

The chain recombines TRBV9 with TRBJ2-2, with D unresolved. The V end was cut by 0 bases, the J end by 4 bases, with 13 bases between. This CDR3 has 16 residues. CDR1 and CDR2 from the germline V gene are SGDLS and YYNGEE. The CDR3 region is CASSVVWAPATGELFF. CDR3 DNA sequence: TGTGCCAGCAGCGTAGTTTGGGCCCCGGCCACCGGGGAGCTGTTTTTT.

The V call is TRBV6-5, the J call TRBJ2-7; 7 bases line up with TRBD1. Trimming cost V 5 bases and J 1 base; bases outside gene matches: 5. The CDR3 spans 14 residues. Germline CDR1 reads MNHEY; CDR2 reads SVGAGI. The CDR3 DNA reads TGTGCCAGCAGTGTGGGACAGAAATCCTACGAGCAGTACTTC. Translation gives CASSVGQKSYEQYF.

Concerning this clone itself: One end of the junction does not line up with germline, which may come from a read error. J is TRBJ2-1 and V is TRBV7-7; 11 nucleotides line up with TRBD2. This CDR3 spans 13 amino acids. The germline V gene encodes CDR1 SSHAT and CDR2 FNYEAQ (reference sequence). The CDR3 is CASSGGLAGAQFF. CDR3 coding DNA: TGTGCTAGCAGCGGAGGACTAGCGGGTGCGCAGTTCTTC.

The CDR3 sequence: CASSVAEISYNSPLHF. The DNA for the CDR3 is TGTGCCAGCAGCGTAGCCGAGATCTCCTATAATTCACCCCTCCACTTT. The gene calls are TRBV9 and TRBJ1-6; no clear D. The V and J ends lost 0 bases and 0 bases respectively, with 7 bases between them. The CDR3 loop spans 16 amino acids. CDR1 is SGDLS and CDR2 is YYNGEE in the germline V gene. Full variable domain (remainder filled in from reference TRBV9 and TRBJ1-6): DSGVTQTPKHLITATGQRVTLRCSPRSGDLSVYWYQQSLDQGLQFLIQYYNGEERAKGNILERFSAQQFPDLHSELNLSSLELGDSALYFCASSVAEISYNSPLHFGNGTRLTVT.

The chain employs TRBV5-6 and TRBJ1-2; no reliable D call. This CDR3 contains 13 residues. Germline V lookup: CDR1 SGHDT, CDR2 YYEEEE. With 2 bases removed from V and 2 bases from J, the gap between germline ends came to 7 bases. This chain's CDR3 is CASSFSGNYGYTF. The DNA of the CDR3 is TGTGCCAGCAGCTTTTCTGGAAACTATGGCTACACCTTC.

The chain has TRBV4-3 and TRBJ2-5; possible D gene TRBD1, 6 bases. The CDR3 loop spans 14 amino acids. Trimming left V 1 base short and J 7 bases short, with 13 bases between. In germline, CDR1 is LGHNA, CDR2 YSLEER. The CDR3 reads CASSQVTGYGTQYF. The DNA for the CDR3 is TGCGCCAGCAGCCAAGTCACAGGGTATGGGACCCAGTACTTC.

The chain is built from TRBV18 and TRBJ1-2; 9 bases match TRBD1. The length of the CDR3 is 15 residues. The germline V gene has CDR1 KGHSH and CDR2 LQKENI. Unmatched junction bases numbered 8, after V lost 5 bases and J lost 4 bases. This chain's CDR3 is CASSNNRGLVYGYTF. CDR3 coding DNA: TGTGCCAGCTCAAATAACAGGGGGCTGGTCTATGGCTACACCTTC.

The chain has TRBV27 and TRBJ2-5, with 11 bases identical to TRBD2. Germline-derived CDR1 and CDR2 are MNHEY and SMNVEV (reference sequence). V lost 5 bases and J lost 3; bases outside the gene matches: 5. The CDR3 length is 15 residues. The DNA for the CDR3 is TGTGCCAGCAGTCTTAGCGGGGGGGCCGAAGAGACCCAGTACTTC. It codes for CASSLSGGAEETQYF.

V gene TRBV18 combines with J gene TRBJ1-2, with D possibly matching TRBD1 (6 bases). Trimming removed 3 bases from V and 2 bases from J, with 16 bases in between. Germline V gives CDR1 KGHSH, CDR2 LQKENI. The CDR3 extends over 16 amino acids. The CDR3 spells CASSPGASQGNYGYTF. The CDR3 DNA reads TGTGCCAGCTCACCGGGGGCGTCCCAGGGCAACTATGGCTACACCTTC.

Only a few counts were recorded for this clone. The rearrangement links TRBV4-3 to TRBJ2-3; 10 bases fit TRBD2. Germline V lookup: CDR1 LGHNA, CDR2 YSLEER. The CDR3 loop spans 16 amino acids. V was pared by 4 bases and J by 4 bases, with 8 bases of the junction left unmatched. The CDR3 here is CASSLRAGGPADTQYF. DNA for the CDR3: TGCGCCAGCAGCCTAAGAGCGGGAGGGCCCGCAGATACGCAGTATTTT.

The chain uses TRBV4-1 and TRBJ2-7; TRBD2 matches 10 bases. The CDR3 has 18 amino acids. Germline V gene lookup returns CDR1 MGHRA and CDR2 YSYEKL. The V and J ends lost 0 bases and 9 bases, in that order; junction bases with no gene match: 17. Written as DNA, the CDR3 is TGCGCCAGCAGCCAAGATTTTGTAGGGGGACTAGCGAGGAGCTGGCAGTACTTC. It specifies CASSQDFVGGLARSWQYF.

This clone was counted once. The DNA for the CDR3 is TGTGCCAGCTCATACCACCTGTTGAGCACAGATACGCAGTATTTT. It is translated as CASSYHLLSTDTQYF. The gene calls are TRBV18 and TRBJ2-3; D is unresolved. The CDR3 spans 15 residues. Germline CDR1 reads KGHSH; CDR2 reads LQKENI. V was shortened by 5 bases and J by 0 bases, with 12 bases between the two germline ends.

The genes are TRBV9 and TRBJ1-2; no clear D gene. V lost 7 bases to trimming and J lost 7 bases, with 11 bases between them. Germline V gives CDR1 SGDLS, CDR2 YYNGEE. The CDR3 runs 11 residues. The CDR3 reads CASSRSGGYTF. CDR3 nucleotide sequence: TGTGCCAGCTCCCGTTCCGGTGGCTACACCTTC. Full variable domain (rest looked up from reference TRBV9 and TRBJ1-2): DSGVTQTPKHLITATGQRVTLRCSPRSGDLSVYWYQQSLDQGLQFLIQYYNGEERAKGNILERFSAQQFPDLHSELNLSSLELGDSALYFCASSRSGGYTFGSGTRLTVV.

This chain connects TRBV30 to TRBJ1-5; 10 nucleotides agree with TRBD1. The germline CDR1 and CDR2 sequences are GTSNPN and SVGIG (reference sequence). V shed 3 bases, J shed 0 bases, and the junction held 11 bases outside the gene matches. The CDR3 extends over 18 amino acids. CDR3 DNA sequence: TGTGCCTGGAGCGCGGACAGGGGGATAGGATATAGCAATCAGCCCCAGCATTTT. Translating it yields CAWSADRGIGYSNQPQHF. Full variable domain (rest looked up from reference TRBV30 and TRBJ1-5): SQTIHQWPATLVQPVGSPLSLECTVEGTSNPNLYWYRQAAGRGLQLLFYSVGIGQISSEVPQNLSASRPQDRQFILSSKKLLLSDSGFYLCAWSADRGIGYSNQPQHFGDGTRLSIL.

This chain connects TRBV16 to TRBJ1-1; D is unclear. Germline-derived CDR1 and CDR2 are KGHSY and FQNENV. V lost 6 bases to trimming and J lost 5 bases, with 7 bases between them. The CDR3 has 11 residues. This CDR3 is CASSGRTEAFF. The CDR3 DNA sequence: TGTGCCAGCAGTGGCCGGACTGAAGCTTTCTTT. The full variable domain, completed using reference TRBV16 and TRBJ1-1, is GEEVAQTPKHLVRGEGQKAKLYCAPIKGHSYVFWYQQVLKNEFKFLISFQNENVFDETGMPKERFSAKCLPNSPCSLEIQATKLEDSAVYFCASSGRTEAFFGQGTRLTVV.

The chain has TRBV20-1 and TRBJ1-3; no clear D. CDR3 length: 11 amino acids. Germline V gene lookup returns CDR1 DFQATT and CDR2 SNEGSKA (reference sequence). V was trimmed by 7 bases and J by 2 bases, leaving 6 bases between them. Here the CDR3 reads CSGKPGNTIYF. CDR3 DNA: TGCAGTGGAAAGCCTGGAAACACCATATATTTT.

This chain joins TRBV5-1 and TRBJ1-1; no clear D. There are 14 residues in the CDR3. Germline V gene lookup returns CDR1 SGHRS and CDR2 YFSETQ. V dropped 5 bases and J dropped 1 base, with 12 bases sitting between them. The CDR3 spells CASRLGTANTEAFF. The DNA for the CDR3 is TGCGCCAGCAGACTCGGTACAGCGAACACTGAAGCTTTCTTT.

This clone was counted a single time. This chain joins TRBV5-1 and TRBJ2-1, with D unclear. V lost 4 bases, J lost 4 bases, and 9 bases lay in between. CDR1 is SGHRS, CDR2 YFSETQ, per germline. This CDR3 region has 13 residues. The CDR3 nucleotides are TGCGCCAGCAGCGTGGACCCGTACAATGAGCAGTTCTTC. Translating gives CASSVDPYNEQFF.

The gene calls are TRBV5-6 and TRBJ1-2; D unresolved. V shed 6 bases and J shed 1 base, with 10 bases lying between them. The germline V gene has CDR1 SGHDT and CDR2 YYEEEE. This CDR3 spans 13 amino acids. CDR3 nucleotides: TGTGCCAGCATCCGGGGAAGTAACTATGGCTACACCTTC. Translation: CASIRGSNYGYTF.

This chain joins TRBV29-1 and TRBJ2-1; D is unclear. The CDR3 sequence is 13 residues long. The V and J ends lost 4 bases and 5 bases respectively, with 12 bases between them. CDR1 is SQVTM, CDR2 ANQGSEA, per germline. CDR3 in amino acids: CSVGRLSHNEQFF. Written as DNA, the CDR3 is TGCAGCGTTGGACGGCTGAGCCACAATGAGCAGTTCTTC.

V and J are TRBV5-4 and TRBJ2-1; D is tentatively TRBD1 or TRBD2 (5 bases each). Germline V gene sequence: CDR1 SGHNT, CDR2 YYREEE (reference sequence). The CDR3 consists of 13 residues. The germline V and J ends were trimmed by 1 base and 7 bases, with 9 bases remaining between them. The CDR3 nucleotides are TGTGCCAGCAGCTTGACAGGCGGGAATGAGCAGTTCTTC. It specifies CASSLTGGNEQFF.

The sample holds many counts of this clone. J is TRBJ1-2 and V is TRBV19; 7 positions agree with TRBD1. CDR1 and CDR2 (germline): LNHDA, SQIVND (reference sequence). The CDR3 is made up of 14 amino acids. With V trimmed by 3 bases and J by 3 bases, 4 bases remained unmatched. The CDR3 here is CASSMGQPHYGYTF. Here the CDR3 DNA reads TGTGCCAGTAGTATGGGACAGCCCCACTATGGCTACACCTTC.

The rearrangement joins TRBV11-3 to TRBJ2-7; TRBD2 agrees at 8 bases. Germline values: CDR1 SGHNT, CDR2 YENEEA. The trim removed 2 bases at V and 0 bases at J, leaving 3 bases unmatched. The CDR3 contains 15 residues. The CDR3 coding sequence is TGTGCCAGCAGCTTATCGGGAGGGCCCTCCTACGAGCAGTACTTC. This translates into CASSLSGGPSYEQYF.

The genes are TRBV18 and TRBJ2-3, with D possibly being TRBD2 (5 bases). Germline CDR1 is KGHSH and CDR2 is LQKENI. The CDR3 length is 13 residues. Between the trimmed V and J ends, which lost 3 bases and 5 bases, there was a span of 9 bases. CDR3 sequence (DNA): TGTGCCAGCTCACCCGTCGGGATAGATACGCAGTATTTT. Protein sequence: CASSPVGIDTQYF.

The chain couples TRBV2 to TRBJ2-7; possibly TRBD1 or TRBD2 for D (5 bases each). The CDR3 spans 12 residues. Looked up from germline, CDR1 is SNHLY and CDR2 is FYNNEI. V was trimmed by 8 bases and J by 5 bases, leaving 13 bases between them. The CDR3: CASGAGTHEQYF. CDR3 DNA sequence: TGTGCCAGCGGGGCAGGGACCCACGAGCAGTACTTC.